These T cell receptor beta chains were read from a single sample in a study of T cell repertoires in cytomegalovirus infection. TCRdb used MiXCR to reprocess the reads, holding one entry per CDR3 protein. The sample contains 830,000 or so distinct CDR3 sequences, around a third of which appear only once. What these receptors recognize is not known. The specimen comprised cultured CD8+ T cells from PBMCs, sampled from culture after CMV antigen stimulation. The origin of the receptors is a human donor in good health (CMV status not recorded). Some clones in this sample may be carry-over from other donors' samples. Each CDR3 is given with its conserved first and last residue. Fields, in order: V gene, D gene, J gene, clone size, CDR3 length, CDR3 DNA, CDR3 protein. The D gene is left open where the match is weak. Clone size is given for some rows only: seen once, a few or many times, or a class if the clone is expanded.

v_gene: TRBV12-3/TRBV12-4; d_gene: TRBD2; j_gene: TRBJ2-3; abundance: -; len: 16; CDR3nt: TGTGCCAGCAGTTTAGTCCCCCTAGCGGGGGGGGATACGCAGTATTTT; CDR3aa: CASSLVPLAGGDTQYF
v_gene: TRBV20-1; d_gene: TRBD1; j_gene: TRBJ1-1; abundance: -; len: 17; CDR3nt: TGCAGTGCTAGAGATTTAGAGGGGGCGTTTATGAACACTGAAGCTTTCTTT; CDR3aa: CSARDLEGAFMNTEAFF
v_gene: TRBV9; d_gene: -; j_gene: TRBJ1-6; abundance: few; len: 13; CDR3nt: TGTGCCAGCAGCGTAGTTGGTAATTCACCCCTCCACTTT; CDR3aa: CASSVVGNSPLHF
v_gene: TRBV4-1; d_gene: TRBD1; j_gene: TRBJ1-2; abundance: few; len: 15; CDR3nt: TGCGCCAGCAGCCAAGTACAGGGGGAAGGGTATGGCTACACCTTC; CDR3aa: CASSQVQGEGYGYTF
v_gene: TRBV15; d_gene: -; j_gene: TRBJ2-3; abundance: once; len: 15; CDR3nt: TGTGCCACCAAAAGGACAGTGGCTAGCACAGATACGCAGTATTTT; CDR3aa: CATKRTVASTDTQYF
v_gene: TRBV7-3; d_gene: TRBD2; j_gene: TRBJ2-5; abundance: many; len: 13; CDR3nt: TGTGCCAGCAGCCGCGGGGGGGGAGAGACCCAGTACTTC; CDR3aa: CASSRGGGETQYF
v_gene: TRBV19; d_gene: TRBD1; j_gene: TRBJ2-7; abundance: many; len: 14; CDR3nt: TGTGCCAGCAGCACCGGGACAGGGGCCTACGAGCAGTACTTC; CDR3aa: CASSTGTGAYEQYF
v_gene: TRBV7-8; d_gene: -; j_gene: TRBJ2-1; abundance: few; len: 17; CDR3nt: TGTGCCAGCAGCTCACACCCGGAACTACGCTCCTACAATGAGCAGTTCTTC; CDR3aa: CASSSHPELRSYNEQFF
v_gene: TRBV7-9; d_gene: TRBD1; j_gene: TRBJ1-2; abundance: many; len: 15; CDR3nt: TGTGCCAGCAGCGGAGGGACAGGAATTCACTATGGCTACACCTTC; CDR3aa: CASSGGTGIHYGYTF
v_gene: TRBV4-1; d_gene: -; j_gene: TRBJ1-1; abundance: -; len: 16; CDR3nt: TGCGCCAGCAGCCACCATGAAGGGCGCCGGTACACTGAAGCTTTCTTT; CDR3aa: CASSHHEGRRYTEAFF
v_gene: TRBV11-2; d_gene: -; j_gene: TRBJ2-1; abundance: -; len: 16; CDR3nt: TGTGCCAGCAGCCCCTGGAGGCAGGGGAAGGGCAATGAGCAGTTCTTC; CDR3aa: CASSPWRQGKGNEQFF
v_gene: TRBV12-3/TRBV12-4; d_gene: -; j_gene: TRBJ1-5; abundance: -; len: 14; CDR3nt: TGTGCCAGCAGTCCATTTGGATCTTATCAGCCCCAGCATTTT; CDR3aa: CASSPFGSYQPQHF
v_gene: TRBV7-9; d_gene: -; j_gene: TRBJ2-1; abundance: few; len: 12; CDR3nt: TGTGCCAGCAGCCCCAGCCTGAATGAGCAGTTCTTC; CDR3aa: CASSPSLNEQFF
v_gene: TRBV25-1; d_gene: TRBD1; j_gene: TRBJ1-4; abundance: -; len: 14; CDR3nt: TGTGCCAGCAGTTTGGACAGGGACTATGAAAAACTGTTTTTT; CDR3aa: CASSLDRDYEKLFF
v_gene: TRBV6-6; d_gene: -; j_gene: TRBJ2-7; abundance: -; len: 15; CDR3nt: TGTGCCAGCAGGAGGGACATCGACAGAGACTACGAGCAGTACTTC; CDR3aa: CASRRDIDRDYEQYF
v_gene: TRBV7-8; d_gene: TRBD1; j_gene: TRBJ2-7; abundance: many; len: 15; CDR3nt: TGTGCCAGCAGTCCTACCGGGACAGGAGTATACGAGCAGTACTTC; CDR3aa: CASSPTGTGVYEQYF
v_gene: TRBV14; d_gene: -; j_gene: TRBJ2-6; abundance: -; len: 16; CDR3nt: TGTGCCAGCAGCCAAGGAGGCGTAGGAGGGGCCAACGTCCTGACTTTC; CDR3aa: CASSQGGVGGANVLTF
v_gene: TRBV7-2; d_gene: -; j_gene: TRBJ2-1; abundance: many; len: 12; CDR3nt: TGTGCCAGCAGCCTTTTCGTCGATGAGCAGTTCTTC; CDR3aa: CASSLFVDEQFF
v_gene: TRBV7-2; d_gene: -; j_gene: TRBJ2-5; abundance: many; len: 15; CDR3nt: TGTGCCAGCAGCTTAAGCCCCAGAACATGGGAGACCCAGTACTTC; CDR3aa: CASSLSPRTWETQYF
v_gene: TRBV12-5; d_gene: -; j_gene: TRBJ2-5; abundance: -; len: 15; CDR3nt: TGTGCTAGTGGGTGGGCCAGTTATCACCAAGAGACCCAGTACTTC; CDR3aa: CASGWASYHQETQYF
v_gene: TRBV27; d_gene: TRBD1; j_gene: TRBJ1-1; abundance: -; len: 14; CDR3nt: TGTGCCAGCAGTGCAACCGGGACAGGGCGTGAAGCTTTCTTT; CDR3aa: CASSATGTGREAFF
v_gene: TRBV20-1; d_gene: -; j_gene: TRBJ2-2; abundance: -; len: 11; CDR3nt: TGCAGTGCGAGGGAAGCCGGGGAGCTGTTTTTT; CDR3aa: CSAREAGELFF
v_gene: TRBV6-5; d_gene: TRBD2; j_gene: TRBJ2-3; abundance: few; len: 16; CDR3nt: TGTGCCAGCAGTTACTCGGCTAGCGGAAGCACAGATACGCAGTATTTT; CDR3aa: CASSYSASGSTDTQYF
v_gene: TRBV7-2; d_gene: -; j_gene: TRBJ1-2; abundance: many; len: 8; CDR3nt: TGTGCCAGCAGTGGCTACACCTTC; CDR3aa: CASSGYTF
v_gene: TRBV15; d_gene: -; j_gene: TRBJ1-2; abundance: -; len: 17; CDR3nt: TGTGCCACCAGCAGAGGGTTGGCGGGGGAAGCTAACTATGGCTACACCTTC; CDR3aa: CATSRGLAGEANYGYTF
v_gene: TRBV12-3/TRBV12-4; d_gene: TRBD1; j_gene: TRBJ1-5; abundance: many; len: 18; CDR3nt: TGTGCCAGCAGTTTCGTTCTTTGGGGACAGGGGAAGGATCAGCCCCAGCATTTT; CDR3aa: CASSFVLWGQGKDQPQHF
v_gene: TRBV7-6; d_gene: -; j_gene: TRBJ2-6; abundance: many; len: 11; CDR3nt: TGTGCCAGCTCTGGGGCCAACGTCCTGACTTTC; CDR3aa: CASSGANVLTF
v_gene: TRBV19; d_gene: TRBD1; j_gene: TRBJ1-2; abundance: few; len: 13; CDR3nt: TGTGCCAGTAGTCCGACAGGGACGGGCGGCTACACCTTC; CDR3aa: CASSPTGTGGYTF
v_gene: TRBV6-1; d_gene: -; j_gene: TRBJ2-5; abundance: -; len: 15; CDR3nt: TGTGCCAGCAGTGCCAAGGTGGGGACCCAAGAGACCCAGTACTTC; CDR3aa: CASSAKVGTQETQYF
v_gene: TRBV7-9; d_gene: TRBD2; j_gene: TRBJ2-5; abundance: -; len: 13; CDR3nt: TGTGCCAGCAGCCAGACTAGCCGGGAGACCCAGTACTTC; CDR3aa: CASSQTSRETQYF
v_gene: TRBV5-1; d_gene: TRBD1; j_gene: TRBJ1-4; abundance: -; len: 14; CDR3nt: TGCGCCAGCAGCTTGGGACAGGGGGCGGATAAACTGTTTTTT; CDR3aa: CASSLGQGADKLFF